These 7 T cell receptor beta chains were all obtained from the same sample, sequenced in a study of blood T cell repertoires in COVID-19. Profiled with immunoSEQ multiplex PCR; TCRdb holds only in-frame clones, not every one. The sample has some 110,000 clones; roughly 90% are singletons. The sequenced material came from peripheral blood. The source of these receptors is a man aged 65 to 85 who had recovered from COVID-19.

The chain uses TRBV18 and TRBJ2-7; 10 bases align to TRBD1. Per the germline V gene, CDR1 is KGHSH and CDR2 is LQKENI. After removal of 3 bases from V and 5 bases from J, the junction contained 7 bases not matched to a gene. The CDR3 is 15 residues long. CDR3 nucleotide sequence: TGTGCCAGCTCACCGGGACAGGGGACGGCCAACGAGCAGTACTTC. It encodes CASSPGQGTANEQYF. Filled out from reference TRBV18 and TRBJ2-7, the complete variable domain reads NAGVMQNPRHLVRRRGQEARLRCSPMKGHSHVYWYRQLPEEGLKFMVYLQKENIIDESGMPKERFSAEFPKEGPSILRIQQVVRGDSAAYFCASSPGQGTANEQYFGPGTRLTVT.

The chain combines TRBV6-5 with TRBJ1-2, with D possibly TRBD1 on 6 matching bases. V was pared by 8 bases and J by 4 bases, with 11 bases between. Looked up from germline, CDR1 is MNHEY and CDR2 is SVGAGI. This CDR3 has 12 residues. CDR3 residues: CASSRGGYGYTF. DNA of the CDR3: TGTGCCAGCTCCAGGGGCGGCTATGGCTACACCTTC.

This chain uses TRBV3-1 (or the pseudogene TRBV3-2) with TRBJ2-3; a possible D gene is TRBD2 (7 bases). CDR3 length: 15 residues. Germline CDR1 and CDR2: LGHDT and YNNKEL (reference sequence). The V gene lost 2 bases and the J gene lost 3 bases, with 12 bases spanning the gap. The CDR3 loop reads CASSQRGALTDTQYF. CDR3 coding DNA: TGTGCCAGCAGCCAACGGGGGGCATTGACAGATACGCAGTATTTT.

The V gene is TRBV28, the J gene TRBJ2-1, with D hard to call. V dropped 6 bases and J dropped 4 bases, with 10 bases sitting between them. The CDR3 has 13 amino acids. The germline CDR1 and CDR2 sequences are MDHEN and SYDVKM. The chain's CDR3 is CASSLDKYNEQFF. The CDR3 nucleotides are TGTGCCAGCAGCCTCGACAAATACAATGAGCAGTTCTTC.

CDR3 sequence reads: CASSFQGSYGYTF. The CDR3 DNA reads TGTGCCAGCAGCTTTCAGGGTTCCTATGGCTACACCTTC. V gene TRBV7-9 combines with J gene TRBJ1-2, with D perhaps matching TRBD1 (5 bases). The V gene's germline CDR1 is SEHNR and CDR2 FQNEAQ (reference sequence). Deletions cut 3 bases from V and 4 bases from J, with 9 bases between. The CDR3 is made up of 13 amino acids.

V and J are TRBV10-3 and TRBJ1-5, with TRBD1 as a possible D gene (5 bases). V lost 2 bases and J 11 bases, leaving 10 bases between the germline ends. The CDR3 length is 12 residues. Germline V gene lookup returns CDR1 ENHRY and CDR2 SYGVKD. The CDR3 is CAISENRQSQHF. Written as DNA, the CDR3 is TGTGCCATCAGTGAGAACAGGCAGTCCCAGCATTTT.

The chain carries TRBV6-6 and TRBJ1-2, with 11 bases aligning to TRBD1. CDR3 length: 15 residues. CDR1 MNHNY and CDR2 SVGAGI come from the germline V gene (reference sequence). V lost 7 bases to trimming and J lost 5 bases; unmatched junction nucleotides: 9. In DNA form, the CDR3 reads TGTGCCAGCACCTTCAGGGGACAGGGGGAATATGGCTACACCTTC. Its translation: CASTFRGQGEYGYTF.